This T cell receptor beta chain was identified in a study of shared clonotypes between healthy human individuals. The data were produced by immunoSEQ multiplex PCR, yet TCRdb's version contains in-frame clones alone and is incomplete. The table records millions of clones, 85% to 95% of them present only once. This CDR3 is 12 amino acids long. V was pared by 7 bases and J by 3 bases, with 10 bases between. CDR1 is SEHNR, CDR2 FQNEAQ, per germline (reference sequence). Every donor, a Caucasian adult, lived in Nashville, Tennessee. This rearrangement joins TRBV7-9 to TRBJ2-7, with D maybe TRBD1 (6 bases). Sequenced material: naive CD4+ T cells from PBMCs. Regarding subset: CD45RA+ positively selected. The receptor was derived from a young man in good health. Some clones in this sample may be carry-over from other donors' samples. The CDR3 loop reads CASNPQGYEQYF. The DNA of the CDR3 is TGTGCCAGCAACCCACAGGGCTACGAGCAGTACTTC.